This entry is about one TCR beta chain. Antigen unknown. The data originate from a study of CD4 T cells in relation to SARS-CoV-2 and coronaviruses. Study-level results: No crossreactivity against non-spike viral proteins was tested here.

Germline V gene data show CDR1 as MDHEN and CDR2 as SYDVKM. Trimming shortened V by 6 bases and J by 8 bases, and 10 bases separated the two germline ends. There are 11 residues in the CDR3. Sequenced by immunoSEQ multiplex PCR; TCRdb stores in-frame clones only, minus some. This sample has 43,000 or so clones, with roughly 82% found just once. V usage is TRBV28 and J usage is TRBJ1-1; unclear D gene. The sequenced material came from naive CD4+ T cells from PBMCs, cultured in vitro. As to subset: naive CD4+ T cells isolated by negative enrichment. The sequence was obtained from an adult with COVID-19. CDR3 sequence: CASSLGREAFF. The CDR3, as DNA: TGTGCCAGCAGCCTTGGGCGGGAAGCTTTCTTT.